Listed here are 10 T cell receptor beta chains from one sample, sequenced in a study of cytomegalovirus exposure and HLA in healthy donors. Primers for the PCR totalled 60 Vbeta and 13 Jbeta. TCRdb's table, derived via immunoSEQ multiplex PCR, lists solely in-frame clones and lacks some. The data hold 95,000 to 150,000 clones, with under 70% observed a single time. The sequencing input was PBMCs. These receptors all stem from a man aged 18-30 years in good health and CMV-seronegative.

The CDR3 protein is CASSREARGTEAFF. Written as DNA, the CDR3 is TGTGCCAGCAGTCGGGAGGCAAGGGGCACTGAAGCTTTCTTT. This chain joins TRBV2 and TRBJ1-1; weak D call: TRBD1 (5 bases). CDR3 length equals 14 residues. Germline V CDR1 and CDR2: SNHLY, FYNNEI. Trimming removed 5 bases from V and 4 bases from J, with 14 bases in between.

J is TRBJ2-2 and V is TRBV27; TRBD2 is a possible D gene (5 bases). The CDR3 runs to 14 residues. V shed 1 base and J shed 7 bases, with 10 bases lying between them. CDR1 and CDR2 (germline): MNHEY, SMNVEV (reference sequence). The DNA of the CDR3 is TGTGCCAGCAGTTTATACCCAGGAGGCGGGGAGCTGTTTTTT. It codes for CASSLYPGGGELFF.

This chain links TRBV7-2 with TRBJ2-7; 7 bases are shared with TRBD2. The germline gives CDR1 SGHTA, CDR2 FQGNSA. The J segment lost 4 bases and the V segment lost 7 bases, leaving 10 bases of the junction unmatched. The CDR3 covers 14 residues. CDR3 residues: CASTLGLAGYEQYF. The CDR3 DNA reads TGTGCCAGCACCCTAGGTTTAGCGGGTTACGAGCAGTACTTC. Together with reference TRBV7-2 and TRBJ2-7, the CDR3 gives the full variable domain: GAGVSQSPSNKVTEKGKDVELRCDPISGHTALYWYRQSLGQGLEFLIYFQGNSAPDKSGLPSDRFSAERTGGSVSTLTIQRTQQEDSAVYLCASTLGLAGYEQYFGPGTRLTVT.

The rearrangement links TRBV7-9 to TRBJ2-5, with D maybe TRBD1 (6 bases). Germline V CDR1 and CDR2: SEHNR, FQNEAQ (reference sequence). The V end was cut by 5 bases, the J end by 9 bases, with 25 bases between. This CDR3 contains 16 residues. CDR3 sequence (DNA): TGTGCCAGCAGCAACCCGGGCAGGGGTACCACGGGTGCCCAGTACTTC. It translates to CASSNPGRGTTGAQYF.

This clone was seen a handful of times. The chain has TRBV27 and TRBJ2-1; TRBD2 aligns across 9 bases. V lost 4 bases, J lost 1 base, and 11 bases stayed unmatched. CDR1 and CDR2 from the germline V gene are MNHEY and SMNVEV (reference sequence). The CDR3 loop spans 18 amino acids. This chain's CDR3 is CASSYRLAAQISYNEQFF. The CDR3 DNA reads as TGTGCCAGCAGTTATAGACTAGCGGCACAGATATCCTACAATGAGCAGTTCTTC.

The V call is TRBV9, the J call TRBJ2-7; 8 nucleotides line up with TRBD1. Trimming took 4 bases from V and 7 from J; bases not matched to a gene: 13. The CDR3 has 15 residues. CDR1 SGDLS and CDR2 YYNGEE come from the germline V gene. CDR3 region: CASSPTTGAFREQYF. The DNA for the CDR3 is TGTGCCAGCAGCCCGACGACAGGGGCCTTCCGGGAGCAGTACTTC.

This clone has just a few counts. V is TRBV7-9 and J is TRBJ2-7; D is possibly TRBD1 (5 bases). CDR1 and CDR2 from the germline V gene are SEHNR and FQNEAQ (reference sequence). The CDR3 is 14 residues long. Trimming pared 3 bases from V and 1 base from J, leaving 10 bases between. This CDR3 reads CASSFSRASYEQYF. In DNA form, the CDR3 reads TGTGCCAGCAGCTTTTCCAGGGCATCCTACGAGCAGTACTTC.

This sequence joins TRBV7-9 and TRBJ2-7, with TRBD2 identical over 7 bases. V was clipped by 7 bases and J by 0 bases; unmatched bases: 12. In germline, CDR1 is SEHNR, CDR2 FQNEAQ (reference sequence). The CDR3 has 16 residues. In DNA, the CDR3 is TGTGCCAGCACACCCCGGGGGGAGTCCCCCTCCTACGAGCAGTACTTC. Protein product: CASTPRGESPSYEQYF. The entire variable domain, with the rest obtained from reference TRBV7-9 and TRBJ2-7, is as follows: DTGVSQNPRHKITKRGQNVTFRCDPISEHNRLYWYRQTLGQGPEFLTYFQNEAQLEKSRLLSDRFSAERPKGSFSTLEIQRTEQGDSAMYLCASTPRGESPSYEQYFGPGTRLTVT.

A few counts support this clone. This chain uses TRBV11-1 with TRBJ2-4, with a possible D match to TRBD1 (5 bases). The CDR3 spans 14 residues. The V gene's germline CDR1 is SGHAT and CDR2 FQDESV (reference sequence). The germline V and J ends were trimmed by 3 bases and 0 bases, with 6 bases remaining between them. CDR3 residues: CASSFQGAKNIQYF. For the CDR3, the DNA is TGTGCCAGCAGCTTCCAGGGAGCCAAAAACATTCAGTACTTC. Full variable domain (missing parts from reference TRBV11-1 and TRBJ2-4): EAEVAQSPRYKITEKSQAVAFWCDPISGHATLYWYRQILGQGPELLVQFQDESVVDDSQLPKDRFSAERLKGVDSTLKIQPAELGDSAMYLCASSFQGAKNIQYFGAGTRLSVL.

This chain joins TRBV7-8 and TRBJ2-3; no firm D call. V lost 2 bases and J lost 0, with 15 bases in between. Germline V CDR1 and CDR2: SGHVS, FQNEAQ. CDR3 size: 17 residues. CDR3 sequence (DNA): TGTGCCAGCAGCTTATTATGGGCGATAGTTAGCACAGATACGCAGTATTTT. Translation: CASSLLWAIVSTDTQYF.